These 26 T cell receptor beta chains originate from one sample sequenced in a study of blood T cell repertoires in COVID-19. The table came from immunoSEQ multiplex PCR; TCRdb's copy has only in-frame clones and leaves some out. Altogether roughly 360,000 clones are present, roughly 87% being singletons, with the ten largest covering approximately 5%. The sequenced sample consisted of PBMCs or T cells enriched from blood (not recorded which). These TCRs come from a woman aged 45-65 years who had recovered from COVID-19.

CDR3 in amino acids: CASSSRGLAVSYNEQFF. CDR3 in DNA: TGTGCCAGCAGCTCCCGGGGACTAGCGGTTTCCTACAATGAGCAGTTCTTC. The chain uses TRBV11-2 and TRBJ2-1; 11 nucleotides align to TRBD2. The germline CDR1 and CDR2 sequences are SGHAT and FQNNGV. The CDR3 is made up of 17 amino acids. With V trimmed by 4 bases and J by 1 base, 6 bases remained unmatched.

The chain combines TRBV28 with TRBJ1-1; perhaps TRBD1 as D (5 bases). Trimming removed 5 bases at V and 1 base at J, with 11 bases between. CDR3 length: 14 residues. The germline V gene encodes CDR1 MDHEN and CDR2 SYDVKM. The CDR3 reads CASSLGLTNTEAFF. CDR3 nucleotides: TGTGCCAGCAGTCTGGGACTTACGAACACTGAAGCTTTCTTT.

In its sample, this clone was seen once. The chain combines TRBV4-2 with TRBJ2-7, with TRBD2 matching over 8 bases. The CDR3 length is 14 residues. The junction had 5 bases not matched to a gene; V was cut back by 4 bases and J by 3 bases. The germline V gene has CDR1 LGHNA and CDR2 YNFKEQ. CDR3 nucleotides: TGTGCCAGCAGCCCCCAGCGGGAGAGCTACGAGCAGTACTTC. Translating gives CASSPQRESYEQYF.

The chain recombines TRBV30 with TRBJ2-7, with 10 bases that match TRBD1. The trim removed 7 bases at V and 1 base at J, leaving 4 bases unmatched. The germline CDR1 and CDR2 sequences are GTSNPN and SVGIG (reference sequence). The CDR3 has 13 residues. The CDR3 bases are TGTGCCTCGGACAGGGGGGAATCCTACGAGCAGTACTTC. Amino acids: CASDRGESYEQYF.

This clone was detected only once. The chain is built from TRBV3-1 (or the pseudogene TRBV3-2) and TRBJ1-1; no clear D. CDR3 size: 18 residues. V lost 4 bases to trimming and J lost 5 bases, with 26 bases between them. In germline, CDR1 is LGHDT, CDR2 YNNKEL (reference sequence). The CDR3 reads CASSPRIPIPIAGTEAFF. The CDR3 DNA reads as TGTGCCAGCAGCCCCCGGATCCCTATCCCCATCGCGGGTACTGAAGCTTTCTTT.

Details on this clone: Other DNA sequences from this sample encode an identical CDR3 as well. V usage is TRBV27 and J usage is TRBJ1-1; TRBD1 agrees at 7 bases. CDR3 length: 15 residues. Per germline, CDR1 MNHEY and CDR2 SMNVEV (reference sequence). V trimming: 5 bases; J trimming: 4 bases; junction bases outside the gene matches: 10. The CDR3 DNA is TGTGCCAGCAGTCCGCCGACAGGGCGGCGCACTGAAGCTTTCTTT. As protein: CASSPPTGRRTEAFF.

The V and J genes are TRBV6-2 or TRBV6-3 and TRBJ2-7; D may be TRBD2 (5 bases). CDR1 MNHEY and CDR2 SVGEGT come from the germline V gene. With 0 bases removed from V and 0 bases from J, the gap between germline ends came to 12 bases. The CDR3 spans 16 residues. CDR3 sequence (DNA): TGTGCCAGCAGTTACTCGCCCAGCGGATCCTCCTACGAGCAGTACTTC. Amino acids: CASSYSPSGSSYEQYF.

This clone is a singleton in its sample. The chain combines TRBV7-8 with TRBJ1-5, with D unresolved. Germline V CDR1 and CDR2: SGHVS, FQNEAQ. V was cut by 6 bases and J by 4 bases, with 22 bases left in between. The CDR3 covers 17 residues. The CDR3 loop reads CASSERRTHRGNQPQHF. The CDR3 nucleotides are TGTGCCAGCAGTGAGCGGAGGACTCACCGCGGTAATCAGCCCCAGCATTTT.

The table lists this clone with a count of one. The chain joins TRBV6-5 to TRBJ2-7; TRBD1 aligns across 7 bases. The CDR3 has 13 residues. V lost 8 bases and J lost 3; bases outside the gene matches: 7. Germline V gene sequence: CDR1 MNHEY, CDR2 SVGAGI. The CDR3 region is CASRRQGRYEQYF. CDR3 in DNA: TGTGCCAGCCGAAGACAGGGCCGCTACGAGCAGTACTTC.

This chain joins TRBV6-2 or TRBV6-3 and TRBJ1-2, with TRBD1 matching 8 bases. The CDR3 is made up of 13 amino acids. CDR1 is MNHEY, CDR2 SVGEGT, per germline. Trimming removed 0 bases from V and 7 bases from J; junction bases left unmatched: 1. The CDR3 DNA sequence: TGTGCCAGCAGTTACTCTGACAGGGGTGGCTACACCTTC. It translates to CASSYSDRGGYTF.

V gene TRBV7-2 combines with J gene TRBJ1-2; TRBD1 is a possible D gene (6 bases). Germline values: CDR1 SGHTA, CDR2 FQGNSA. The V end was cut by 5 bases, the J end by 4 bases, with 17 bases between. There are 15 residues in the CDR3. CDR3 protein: CASSLVQDRSYGYTF. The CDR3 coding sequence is TGTGCCAGCAGCCTCGTGCAGGACAGAAGCTATGGCTACACCTTC.

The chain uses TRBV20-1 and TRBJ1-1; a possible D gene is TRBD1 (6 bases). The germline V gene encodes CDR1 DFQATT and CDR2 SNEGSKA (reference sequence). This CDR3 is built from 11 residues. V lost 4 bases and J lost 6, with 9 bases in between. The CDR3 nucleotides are TGCAGTGCTAAGGACAGTGCTGAAGCTTTCTTT. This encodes CSAKDSAEAFF.

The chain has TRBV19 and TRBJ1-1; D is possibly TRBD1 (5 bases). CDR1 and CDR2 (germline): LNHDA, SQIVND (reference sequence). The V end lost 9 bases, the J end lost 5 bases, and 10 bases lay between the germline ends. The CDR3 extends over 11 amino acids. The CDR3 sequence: CASRVGTEAFF. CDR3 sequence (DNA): TGTGCCAGCAGGGTTGGGACTGAAGCTTTCTTT.

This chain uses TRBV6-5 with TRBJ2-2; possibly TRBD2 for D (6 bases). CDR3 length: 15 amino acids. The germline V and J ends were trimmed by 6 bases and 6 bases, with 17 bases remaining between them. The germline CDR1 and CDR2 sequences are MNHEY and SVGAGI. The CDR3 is CASRGSGVGAGELFF. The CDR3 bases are TGTGCCAGCAGGGGTAGCGGCGTGGGGGCCGGGGAGCTGTTTTTT.

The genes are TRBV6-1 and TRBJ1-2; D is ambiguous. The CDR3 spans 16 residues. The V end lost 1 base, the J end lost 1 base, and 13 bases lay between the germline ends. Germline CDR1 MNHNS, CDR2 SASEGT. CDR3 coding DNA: TGTGCCAGCAGTGAAGTTTGGGCCCGGGATAACTATGGCTACACCTTC. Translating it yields CASSEVWARDNYGYTF.

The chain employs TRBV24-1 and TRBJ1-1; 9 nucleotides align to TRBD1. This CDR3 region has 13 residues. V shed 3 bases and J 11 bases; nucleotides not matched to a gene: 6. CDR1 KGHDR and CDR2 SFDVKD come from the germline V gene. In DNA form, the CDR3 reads TGTGCCACCAGTGATGCCACCGGGACAGGGGCTTTCTTT. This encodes CATSDATGTGAFF.

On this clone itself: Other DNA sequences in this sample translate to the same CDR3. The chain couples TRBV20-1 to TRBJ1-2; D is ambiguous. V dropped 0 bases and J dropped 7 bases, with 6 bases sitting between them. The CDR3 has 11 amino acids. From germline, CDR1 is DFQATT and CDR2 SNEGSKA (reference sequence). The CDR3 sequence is CSARDRGGYTF. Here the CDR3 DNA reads TGCAGTGCTAGAGATCGGGGTGGCTACACCTTC.

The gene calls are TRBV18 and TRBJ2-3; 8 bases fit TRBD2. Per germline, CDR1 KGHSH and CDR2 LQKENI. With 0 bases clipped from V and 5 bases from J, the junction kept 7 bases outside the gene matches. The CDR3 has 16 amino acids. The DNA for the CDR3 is TGTGCCAGCTCACCACCAACTAGCGGTCAGGGAGATACGCAGTATTTT. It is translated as CASSPPTSGQGDTQYF.

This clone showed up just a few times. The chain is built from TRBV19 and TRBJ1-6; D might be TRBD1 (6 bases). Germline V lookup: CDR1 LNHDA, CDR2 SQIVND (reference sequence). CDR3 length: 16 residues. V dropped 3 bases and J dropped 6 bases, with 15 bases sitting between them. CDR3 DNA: TGTGCCAGTAGTATCGGGCCAGGGGCCTCTAATTCACCCCTCCACTTT. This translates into CASSIGPGASNSPLHF.

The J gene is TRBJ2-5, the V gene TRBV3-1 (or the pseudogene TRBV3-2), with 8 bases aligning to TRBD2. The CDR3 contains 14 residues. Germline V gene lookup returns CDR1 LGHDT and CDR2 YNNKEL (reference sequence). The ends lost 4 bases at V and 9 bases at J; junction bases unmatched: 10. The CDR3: CASSRLAGISPQYF. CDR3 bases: TGTGCCAGCAGCCGTTTAGCGGGAATATCCCCCCAGTACTTC.

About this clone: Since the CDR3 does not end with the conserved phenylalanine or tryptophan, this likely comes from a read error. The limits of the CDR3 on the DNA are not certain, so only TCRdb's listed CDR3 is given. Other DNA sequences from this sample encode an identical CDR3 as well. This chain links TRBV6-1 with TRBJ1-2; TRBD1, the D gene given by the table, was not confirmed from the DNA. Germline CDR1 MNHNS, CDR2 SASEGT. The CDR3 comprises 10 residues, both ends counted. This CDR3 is CASSEQEPPV.

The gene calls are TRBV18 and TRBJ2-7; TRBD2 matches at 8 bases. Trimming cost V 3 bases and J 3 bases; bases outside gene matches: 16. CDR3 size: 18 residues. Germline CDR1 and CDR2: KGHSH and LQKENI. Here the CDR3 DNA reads TGTGCCAGCTCACCTTTCCCCATCCCGGGCGGGGGGTACTACGAGCAGTACTTC. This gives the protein CASSPFPIPGGGYYEQYF.

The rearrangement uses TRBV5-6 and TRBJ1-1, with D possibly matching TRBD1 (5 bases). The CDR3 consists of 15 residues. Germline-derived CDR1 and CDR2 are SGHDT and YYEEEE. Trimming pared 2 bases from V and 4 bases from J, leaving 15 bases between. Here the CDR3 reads CASSFLGGASTEAFF. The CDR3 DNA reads TGTGCCAGCAGCTTTCTTGGTGGGGCAAGCACTGAAGCTTTCTTT.

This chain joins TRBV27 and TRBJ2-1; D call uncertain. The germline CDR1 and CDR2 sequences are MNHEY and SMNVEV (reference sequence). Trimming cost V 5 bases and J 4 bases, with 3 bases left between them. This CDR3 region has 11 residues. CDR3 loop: CASSHYNEQFF. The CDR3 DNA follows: TGTGCCAGCAGTCATTACAATGAGCAGTTCTTC.

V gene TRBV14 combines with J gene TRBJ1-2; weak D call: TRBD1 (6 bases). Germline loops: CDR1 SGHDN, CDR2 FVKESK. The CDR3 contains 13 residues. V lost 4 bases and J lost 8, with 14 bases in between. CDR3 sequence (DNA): TGTGCCAGCAGCCCGCAGGGGAGGGGAGGCTACACCTTC. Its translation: CASSPQGRGGYTF.

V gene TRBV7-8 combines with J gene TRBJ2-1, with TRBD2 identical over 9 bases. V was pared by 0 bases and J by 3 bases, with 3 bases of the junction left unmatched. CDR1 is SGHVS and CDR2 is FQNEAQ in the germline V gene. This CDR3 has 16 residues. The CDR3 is CASSLASGGYYNEQFF. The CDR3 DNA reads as TGTGCCAGCAGCTTAGCTAGCGGGGGATACTACAATGAGCAGTTCTTC.